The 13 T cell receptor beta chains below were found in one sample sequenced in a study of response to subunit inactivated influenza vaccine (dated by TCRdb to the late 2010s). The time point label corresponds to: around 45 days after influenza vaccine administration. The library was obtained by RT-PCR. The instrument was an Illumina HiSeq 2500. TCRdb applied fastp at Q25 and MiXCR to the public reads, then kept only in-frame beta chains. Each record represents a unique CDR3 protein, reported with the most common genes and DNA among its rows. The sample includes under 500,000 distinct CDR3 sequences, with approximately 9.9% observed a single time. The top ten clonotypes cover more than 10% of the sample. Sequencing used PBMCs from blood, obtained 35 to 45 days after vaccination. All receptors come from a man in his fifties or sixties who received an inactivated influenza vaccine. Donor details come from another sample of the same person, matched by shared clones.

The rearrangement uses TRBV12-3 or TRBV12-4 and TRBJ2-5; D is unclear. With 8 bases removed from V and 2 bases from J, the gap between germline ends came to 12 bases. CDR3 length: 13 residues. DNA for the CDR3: TGTGCCAGCCGGACGGCCCAACAAGAGACCCAGTACTTC. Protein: CASRTAQQETQYF.

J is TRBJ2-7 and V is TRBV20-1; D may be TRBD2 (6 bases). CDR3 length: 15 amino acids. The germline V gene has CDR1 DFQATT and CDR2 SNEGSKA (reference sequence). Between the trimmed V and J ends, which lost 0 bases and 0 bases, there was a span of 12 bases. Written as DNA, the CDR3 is TGCAGTGCTAGAGATCGTGGGAGGAGCTCCTACGAGCAGTACTTC. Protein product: CSARDRGRSSYEQYF.

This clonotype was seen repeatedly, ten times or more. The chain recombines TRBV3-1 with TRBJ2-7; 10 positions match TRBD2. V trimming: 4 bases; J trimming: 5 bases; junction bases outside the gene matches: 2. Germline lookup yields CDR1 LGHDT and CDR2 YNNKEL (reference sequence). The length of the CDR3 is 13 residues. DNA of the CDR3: TGTGCCAGCAGCCTAGCGGGAGGTAACGAGCAGTACTTC. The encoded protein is CASSLAGGNEQYF.

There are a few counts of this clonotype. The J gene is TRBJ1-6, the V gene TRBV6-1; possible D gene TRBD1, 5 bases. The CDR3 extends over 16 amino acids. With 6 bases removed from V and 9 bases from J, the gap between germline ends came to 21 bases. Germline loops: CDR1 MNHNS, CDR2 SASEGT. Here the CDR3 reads CASRGGGSYSSSPLHF. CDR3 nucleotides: TGTGCCAGCAGGGGGGGAGGCAGCTACTCCAGTTCACCCCTCCACTTT.

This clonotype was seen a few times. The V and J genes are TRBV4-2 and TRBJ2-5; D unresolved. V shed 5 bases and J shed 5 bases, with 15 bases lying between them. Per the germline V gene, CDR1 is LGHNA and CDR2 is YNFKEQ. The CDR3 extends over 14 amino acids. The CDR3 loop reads CASSTSKVQETQYF. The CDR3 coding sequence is TGTGCCAGCAGCACTTCGAAGGTACAGGAGACCCAGTACTTC.

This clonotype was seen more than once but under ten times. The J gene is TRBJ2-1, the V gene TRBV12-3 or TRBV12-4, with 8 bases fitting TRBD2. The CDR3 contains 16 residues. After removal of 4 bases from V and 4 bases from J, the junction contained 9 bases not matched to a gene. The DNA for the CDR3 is TGTGCCAGCAGTTCCCTCGGGATAGCGGGGTACAATGAGCAGTTCTTC. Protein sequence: CASSSLGIAGYNEQFF.

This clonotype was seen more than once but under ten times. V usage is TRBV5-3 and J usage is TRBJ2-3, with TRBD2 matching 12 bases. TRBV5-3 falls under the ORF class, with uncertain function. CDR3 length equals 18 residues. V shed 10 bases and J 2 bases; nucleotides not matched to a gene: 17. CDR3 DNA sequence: TGTGCCGGAATCGCGGGACTAGCGGGTTTCTTGCTCACAGATACGCAGTATTTT. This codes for CAGIAGLAGFLLTDTQYF.

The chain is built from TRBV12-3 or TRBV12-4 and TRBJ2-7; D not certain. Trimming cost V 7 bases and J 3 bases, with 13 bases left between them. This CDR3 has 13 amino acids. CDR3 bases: TGTGCCAGCACCCGAGCCGGCGGCTACGAGCAGTACTTC. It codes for CASTRAGGYEQYF.

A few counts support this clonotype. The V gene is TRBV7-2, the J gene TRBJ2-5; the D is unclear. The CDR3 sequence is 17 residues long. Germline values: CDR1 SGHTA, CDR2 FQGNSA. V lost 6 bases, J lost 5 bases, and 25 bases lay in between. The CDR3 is CASSARSLTRKRETQYF. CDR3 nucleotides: TGTGCCAGCAGTGCTAGGTCTTTGACCCGCAAAAGGGAGACCCAGTACTTC. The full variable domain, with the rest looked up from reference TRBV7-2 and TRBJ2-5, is GAGVSQSPSNKVTEKGKDVELRCDPISGHTALYWYRQSLGQGLEFLIYFQGNSAPDKSGLPSDRFSAERTGGSVSTLTIQRTQQEDSAVYLCASSARSLTRKRETQYFGPGTRLLVL.

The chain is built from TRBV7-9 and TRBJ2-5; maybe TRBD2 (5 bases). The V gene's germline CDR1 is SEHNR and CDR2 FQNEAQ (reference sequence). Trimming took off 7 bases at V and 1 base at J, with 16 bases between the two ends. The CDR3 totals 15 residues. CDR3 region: CASTRGYRLQETQYF. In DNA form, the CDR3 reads TGTGCCAGCACCCGGGGATACCGACTCCAAGAGACCCAGTACTTC.

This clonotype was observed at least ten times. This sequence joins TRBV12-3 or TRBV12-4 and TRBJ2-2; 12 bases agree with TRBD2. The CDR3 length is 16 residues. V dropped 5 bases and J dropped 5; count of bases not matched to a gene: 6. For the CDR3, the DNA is TGTGCCAGCAGTGCTAGCGGGGGGGCGCGAACCGGGGAGCTGTTTTTT. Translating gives CASSASGGARTGELFF.

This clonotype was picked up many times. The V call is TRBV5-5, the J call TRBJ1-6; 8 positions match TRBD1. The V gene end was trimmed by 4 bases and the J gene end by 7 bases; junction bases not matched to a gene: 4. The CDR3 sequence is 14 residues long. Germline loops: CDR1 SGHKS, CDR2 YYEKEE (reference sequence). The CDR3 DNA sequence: TGTGCCAGCAGCGGGGACAGGAAAAATTCACCCCTCCACTTT. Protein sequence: CASSGDRKNSPLHF.

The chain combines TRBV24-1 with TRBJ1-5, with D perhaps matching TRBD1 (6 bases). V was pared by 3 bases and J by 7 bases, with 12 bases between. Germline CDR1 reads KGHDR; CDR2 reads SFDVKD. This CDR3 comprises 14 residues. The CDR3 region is CATSDSRGLQPQHF. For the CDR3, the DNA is TGTGCCACCAGTGATAGTCGGGGGCTGCAGCCCCAGCATTTT.